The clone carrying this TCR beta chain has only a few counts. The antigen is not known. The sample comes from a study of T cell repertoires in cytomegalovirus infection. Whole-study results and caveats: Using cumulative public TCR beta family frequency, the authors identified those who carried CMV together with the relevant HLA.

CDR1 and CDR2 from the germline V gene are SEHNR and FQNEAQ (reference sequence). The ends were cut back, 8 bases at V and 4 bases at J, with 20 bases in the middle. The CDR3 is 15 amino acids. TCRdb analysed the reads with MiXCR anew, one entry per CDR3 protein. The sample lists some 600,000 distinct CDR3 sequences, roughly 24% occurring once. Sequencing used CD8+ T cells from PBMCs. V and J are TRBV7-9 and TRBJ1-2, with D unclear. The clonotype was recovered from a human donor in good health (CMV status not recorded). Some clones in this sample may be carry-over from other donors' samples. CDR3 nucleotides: TGTGCCAGCTGGGGAGACCTGAAATACGGCTATGGCTACACCTTC. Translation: CASWGDLKYGYGYTF.